Only a few counts were recorded for the clone carrying this TCR beta chain. Via MiXCR, TCRdb re-called the 5' RACE reads, giving one row per CDR3 protein. The sample lists tens of thousands of distinct CDR3 sequences, about 7.4% occurring once. The data were taken from a study of spatial heterogeneity in lung cancer. At the level of the study: Where they were available, follow-up PBMC samples were sequenced, at a median of approximately two years after resection. Across the raw uncorrected reads, a unique TCR and UMI combination was observed, on average, more than ten times.

Time point reported: blood at routine non-recurrence follow-up after resection. Whole RNA from tumor, nontumor lung or frozen PBMC was sequenced unsorted. V gave up 6 bases and J gave up 4 bases, with 13 bases separating them. The CDR3 has 13 amino acids. CDR1 is MNHEY, CDR2 SMNVEV, per germline (reference sequence). The rearrangement links TRBV27 to TRBJ2-7, with TRBD2 as a possible D gene (5 bases). The sample in question was PBMCs, obtained at follow-up. This TCR was recovered from a female donor with early-stage non-small cell lung cancer. Here the CDR3 DNA reads TGTGCCAGCAGCCCCGGAGGCCAGTACGAGCAGTACTTC. Its translation: CASSPGGQYEQYF.